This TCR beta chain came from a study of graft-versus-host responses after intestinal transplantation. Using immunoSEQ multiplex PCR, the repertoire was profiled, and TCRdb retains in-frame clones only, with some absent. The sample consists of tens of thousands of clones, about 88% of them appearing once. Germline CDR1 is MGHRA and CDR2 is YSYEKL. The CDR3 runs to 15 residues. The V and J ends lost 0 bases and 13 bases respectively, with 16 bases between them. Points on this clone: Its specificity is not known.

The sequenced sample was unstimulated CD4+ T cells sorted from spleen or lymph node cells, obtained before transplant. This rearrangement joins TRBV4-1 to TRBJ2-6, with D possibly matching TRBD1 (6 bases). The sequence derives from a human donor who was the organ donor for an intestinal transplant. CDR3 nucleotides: TGCGCCAGCAGCCAAGAACCAGGGGTCCGTTCAGTCCTGACTTTC. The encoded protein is CASSQEPGVRSVLTF.